Shown below are 21 T cell receptor beta chains from a single sample sequenced in a study of cytomegalovirus exposure and HLA in healthy donors. Vbeta (60) and Jbeta (13) primers were used in the PCR. Profiled with immunoSEQ multiplex PCR; TCRdb holds only in-frame clones, not every one. The sample contains roughly 200,000 clones, approximately 80% of which appear only once. Sequencing was done on a sample of PBMCs. Every receptor here comes from a man in his forties or fifties in good health and CMV-seropositive.

The rearrangement uses TRBV29-1 and TRBJ1-2; tentative D call: TRBD1 (5 bases). Germline V CDR1 and CDR2: SQVTM, ANQGSEA. This CDR3 is 14 amino acids long. Between the trimmed V and J ends, which lost 0 bases and 5 bases, there was a span of 13 bases. The CDR3 loop is CSVEDLVGGYGYTF. CDR3 DNA sequence: TGCAGCGTTGAAGATCTGGTGGGGGGTTATGGCTACACCTTC.

The V and J genes are TRBV7-9 and TRBJ2-3, with TRBD2 as a possible D gene (6 bases). Germline V gene sequence: CDR1 SEHNR, CDR2 FQNEAQ (reference sequence). V lost 5 bases and J lost 6, with 9 bases in between. This CDR3 contains 12 residues. The CDR3 nucleotides are TGTGCCAGCAGCCGACTAGGGGATACGCAGTATTTT. This translates into CASSRLGDTQYF.

In its sample, this clone was seen a few times. The DNA for the CDR3 is TGTGCCAGCAGCCCCGGGACACCGAGCTCCTACGAGCAGTACTTC. Translated: CASSPGTPSSYEQYF. This chain links TRBV5-4 with TRBJ2-7, with D perhaps matching TRBD1 (6 bases). Germline values: CDR1 SGHNT, CDR2 YYREEE (reference sequence). This CDR3 comprises 15 residues. Between the trimmed V and J ends, which lost 4 bases and 0 bases, there was a span of 14 bases.

The rearrangement joins TRBV6-1 to TRBJ2-3, with D perhaps TRBD1 (5 bases). CDR3 length: 14 amino acids. With 5 bases removed from V and 3 bases from J, the gap between germline ends came to 12 bases. Per the germline V gene, CDR1 is MNHNS and CDR2 is SASEGT. The CDR3 DNA reads TGTGCCAGCAGTCAGGGTTCGTGGACAGATACGCAGTATTTT. Protein product: CASSQGSWTDTQYF.

The chain links TRBV7-9 to TRBJ2-7; D is perhaps TRBD2 (5 bases). The CDR3 covers 16 residues. V was clipped by 0 bases and J by 4 bases, with 16 bases between them. Germline V gene data show CDR1 as SEHNR and CDR2 as FQNEAQ (reference sequence). CDR3 region: CASSLAVGMANYEQYF. The DNA for the CDR3 is TGTGCCAGCAGCTTAGCGGTCGGGATGGCCAATTACGAGCAGTACTTC.

Only a few counts were recorded for this clone. The chain has TRBV7-8 and TRBJ1-2; D gene uncertain. The germline V gene has CDR1 SGHVS and CDR2 FQNEAQ. This CDR3 spans 15 amino acids. V lost 3 bases and J 8 bases, leaving 19 bases between the germline ends. Written as DNA, the CDR3 is TGTGCCAGCAGCTTGGAACGGGGTTTCCAAGGAGGCTACACCTTC. It is translated as CASSLERGFQGGYTF.

The chain combines TRBV7-9 with TRBJ2-5; 9 nucleotides match TRBD1. The junction had 6 bases not matched to a gene; V was cut back by 5 bases and J by 2 bases. The CDR3 has 15 residues. Germline assignment: CDR1 SEHNR and CDR2 FQNEAQ (reference sequence). As DNA, the CDR3 is TGTGCCAGCAGCCGAGGGACAGGGCCTCAAGAGACCCAGTACTTC. This gives the protein CASSRGTGPQETQYF.

This chain links TRBV28 with TRBJ2-3; the match to TRBD2 covers 9 bases. Germline CDR1 and CDR2: MDHEN and SYDVKM. V lost 9 bases to trimming and J lost 1 base; unmatched junction nucleotides: 2. The length of the CDR3 is 13 residues. As DNA, the CDR3 is TGTGCCAGTTGGACTAGCGGCACAGATACGCAGTATTTT. The encoded protein is CASWTSGTDTQYF.

The chain recombines TRBV7-2 with TRBJ2-7; 7 nucleotides align to TRBD2. Per germline, CDR1 SGHTA and CDR2 FQGNSA. J gave up 2 bases and V 4 bases, and 2 bases lay outside the gene matches. The length of the CDR3 is 13 residues. The chain's CDR3 is CASSSAGAYEQYF. CDR3 coding DNA: TGTGCCAGCAGCTCCGCGGGAGCCTACGAGCAGTACTTC.

The chain couples TRBV4-1 to TRBJ1-1; no reliable D call. V lost 0 bases, J lost 3 bases, and 14 bases lay in between. There are 16 residues in the CDR3. Germline-derived CDR1 and CDR2 are MGHRA and YSYEKL. Here the CDR3 DNA reads TGCGCCAGCAGCCAAGACGATACCAAGAGGTACACTGAAGCTTTCTTT. Its protein is CASSQDDTKRYTEAFF.

The gene calls are TRBV2 and TRBJ1-1, with 7 bases lining up with TRBD1. V gave up 9 bases and J gave up 4 bases; unmatched junction bases: 8. This CDR3 comprises 13 residues. CDR1 is SNHLY, CDR2 FYNNEI, per germline. The CDR3 here is CASRDSGVTEAFF. DNA of the CDR3: TGTGCCAGTAGGGACAGTGGGGTCACTGAAGCTTTCTTT.

This clone was counted once. The chain uses TRBV27 and TRBJ1-5; 7 bases map to TRBD1. The germline CDR1 and CDR2 sequences are MNHEY and SMNVEV (reference sequence). The CDR3 sequence is 16 residues long. Trimming took 0 bases from V and 2 from J; bases not matched to a gene: 4. CDR3 residues: CASSLSWDSRNQPQHF. The CDR3 bases are TGTGCCAGCAGTTTATCGTGGGACAGTCGCAATCAGCCCCAGCATTTT.

The CDR3 spells CASSVDRNTGELFF. Here the CDR3 DNA reads TGTGCCAGCAGCGTAGACAGGAACACCGGGGAGCTGTTTTTT. V gene TRBV9 combines with J gene TRBJ2-2, with no clear D. Trimming cost V 0 bases and J 1 base, with 4 bases left between them. The CDR3 covers 14 residues. The germline gives CDR1 SGDLS, CDR2 YYNGEE.

This chain connects TRBV11-1 to TRBJ2-7; 7 bases fit TRBD1. Per the germline V gene, CDR1 is SGHAT and CDR2 is FQDESV (reference sequence). Trimming cost V 2 bases and J 4 bases; bases outside gene matches: 5. This CDR3 has 14 amino acids. The DNA of the CDR3 is TGTGCCAGCAGCTTACGGGACAGTGGGTACGAGCAGTACTTC. Translated: CASSLRDSGYEQYF.

CDR3 region: CASSRTGEGDYGYTF. In DNA, the CDR3 is TGTGCCAGCAGCCGGACAGGGGAGGGGGACTATGGCTACACCTTC. The chain is built from TRBV7-9 and TRBJ1-2, with 9 bases lining up with TRBD1. V trimming: 5 bases; J trimming: 3 bases; junction bases outside the gene matches: 7. This CDR3 region has 15 residues. Germline-derived CDR1 and CDR2 are SEHNR and FQNEAQ (reference sequence).

The chain uses TRBV5-1 and TRBJ1-4, with D maybe TRBD1 (5 bases). Trimming shortened V by 0 bases and J by 2 bases, and 8 bases separated the two germline ends. CDR1 and CDR2 from the germline V gene are SGHRS and YFSETQ. The CDR3 runs to 15 residues. CDR3 amino acids: CASSLGGTTNEKLFF. In DNA form, the CDR3 reads TGCGCCAGCAGCTTGGGGGGCACGACTAATGAAAAACTGTTTTTT.

The chain is built from TRBV7-9 and TRBJ2-1; TRBD1 might be the D (6 bases). CDR3 length: 16 amino acids. Germline CDR1 SEHNR, CDR2 FQNEAQ (reference sequence). With 1 base removed from V and 4 bases from J, the gap between germline ends came to 14 bases. The CDR3: CASSLEDSYFYNEQFF. As DNA, the CDR3 is TGTGCCAGCAGCTTAGAGGACAGCTATTTTTACAATGAGCAGTTCTTC.

The genes are TRBV29-1 and TRBJ1-1; D perhaps matches TRBD1 (5 bases). CDR3 length: 11 residues. The germline V gene encodes CDR1 SQVTM and CDR2 ANQGSEA. V lost 6 bases to trimming and J lost 5 bases, with 10 bases between them. CDR3 nucleotide sequence: TGCAGCGTGGGGGGGGTTACTGAAGCTTTCTTT. This gives the protein CSVGGVTEAFF.

CDR3 residues: CASTPEGDTGELFF. CDR3 sequence (DNA): TGTGCCAGCACCCCTGAGGGGGACACCGGGGAGCTGTTTTTT. The V gene is TRBV6-1, the J gene TRBJ2-2; D possibly corresponds to TRBD1 (6 bases). Trimming removed 7 bases from V and 3 bases from J, with 12 bases in between. CDR1 is MNHNS and CDR2 is SASEGT in the germline V gene. This CDR3 comprises 14 residues.

The chain uses TRBV7-7 and TRBJ2-5; TRBD2 matches 7 bases. The germline V gene has CDR1 SSHAT and CDR2 FNYEAQ (reference sequence). V was pared by 0 bases and J by 7 bases, with 11 bases of the junction left unmatched. The CDR3 consists of 16 residues. The CDR3 DNA reads TGTGCCAGCAGCTTAGCGCCGGGAAACACGGGGGGGACCCAGTACTTC. As protein: CASSLAPGNTGGTQYF.

The chain joins TRBV28 to TRBJ2-2, with D uncertain. CDR1 is MDHEN, CDR2 SYDVKM, per germline. Trimming stripped 2 bases from V and 4 bases from J, with 11 bases between. The CDR3 consists of 15 residues. The CDR3 bases are TGTGCCAGCAGTTTAGGCTCCAGGTCCACCGGGGAGCTGTTTTTT. Its protein product is CASSLGSRSTGELFF. Based on the CDR3 plus reference TRBV28 and TRBJ2-2, the full variable domain is DVKVTQSSRYLVKRTGEKVFLECVQDMDHENMFWYRQDPGLGLRLIYFSYDVKMKEKGDIPEGYSVSREKKERFSLILESASTNQTSMYLCASSLGSRSTGELFFGEGSRLTVL.